This T cell receptor (beta chain) was identified during a study of tumor and adjacent non-tumor tissue in lung cancer (dated by TCRdb to the late 2010s). In terms of the full investigation: Of the cohort, eleven to twelve patients had adenocarcinoma, 2 had squamous cell carcinoma and 1 had small cell lung cancer. The study compared bulk TCRbeta repertoires from lung tumor tissue and matched distant non-tumor lung tissue of some 16 lung cancer patients. More than 25 paired specimens, one tumor and one normal lung sample per patient, were profiled by TCRbeta CDR3 sequencing. Ages among the roughly 15 patients ranged from about 30 to 76 years, there were about ten men and 5 women, and disease was at TNM stage I to III. In total, sequencing yielded over 95 million productive TCRbeta reads, which works out to an average of about 4.2 million reads per sample.

Broader findings and caveats from the paper: The sequencing platform is not named in the methods, and unique molecular identifiers are not mentioned. In normal lung, the top 100 clones accounted for a significantly larger cumulative share of the repertoire than in tumor tissue. TCR diversity (inverse Simpson) was significantly higher in tumor than in normal lung tissue (around 450 vs 150, P = 0.0075, Mann-Whitney U test). Peripheral blood was not sequenced, so blood TCRbeta repertoires in these lung cancer patients were not examined. Only 15 or so patients were included in the cohort, and the need for larger samples and more detailed clinical data was noted by the authors. TCR diversity was significantly higher in younger patients, and higher tumor TCR diversity was associated with shorter overall and disease-free survival.

This clonotype occurred a few times. The specificity of this receptor is unknown. The CDR3 does not close with the conserved phenylalanine or tryptophan, likely indicating a read error. Library prep was done by multiplex PCR. TCRdb shows the sequencer as Illumina HiSeq 2500. Following protocols modified from ARM-PCR, the researchers constructed TCRbeta libraries through three rounds of nested PCR with primers (Table S4). Before sequencing, PCR products of 200-500 bp were cut from the gel and purified using the QIAquick gel extraction kit. Per the authors' processing: Reads were cleaned using Trimmomatic, were merged into complete CDR3 sequences using FLASH, and were assigned to V(D)J germline segments using MiTCR. Clonal diversity was calculated as the inverse Simpson's index using VDJtools. A read counted as productive if the sequence was in-frame and lacked a premature stop codon. TCRdb reprocessed the public reads (quality trimming at Q25 with fastp, clone calling with MiXCR) and kept in-frame beta chains. CDR3 protein sequences are deduplicated, and each keeps its most common genes and DNA. For this entry, the V and J calls and clone size follow TCRdb and not the study's own pipeline. The table for this sample lists approximately 100,000 distinct CDR3 sequences; over 55% of them were counted only once. The leading ten clones occupy roughly 19% of the sample.

CDR1 MNHEY and CDR2 SVGEGT are derived from the germline V gene. The CDR3 adds up to 14 amino acids, both ends counted. Here the CDR3 DNA is all that survives: 42 bases in frame from base 1. Trimming removed 7 bases from V and 6 bases from J; the gene matches leave 4 bases unexplained. RNA was extracted from bulk unsorted tissue and checked for quality with a NanoDrop ND-1000 and an Agilent 2100. Distant non-tumor tissue taken more than 3 cm from the tumor edge was used as the normal lung sample. Donors were newly diagnosed lung cancer patients admitted for thoracic surgery in China between August and November 2014, without prior chemotherapy. Patients who had received previous radiotherapy or chemotherapy, or who had another concurrent cancer, were excluded from the study. Pieces of surgical tissue measuring about 1-2.1 cm3 were kept in RNAlater solution and held at -80 degrees C until needed.

The sample was distant non-tumor lung tissue. The rearranged segments are TRBV6-2 or TRBV6-3 and TRBJ2-1, with 12 middle bases fitting TRBD1. The clonotype comes from a man younger than 45 with non-small cell lung cancer. The CDR3 sequence is CASNWDRGLNEQFL. The nucleotide sequence is TGTGCCAGCAATTGGGACAGGGGGCTCAATGAGCAGTTCCTC.